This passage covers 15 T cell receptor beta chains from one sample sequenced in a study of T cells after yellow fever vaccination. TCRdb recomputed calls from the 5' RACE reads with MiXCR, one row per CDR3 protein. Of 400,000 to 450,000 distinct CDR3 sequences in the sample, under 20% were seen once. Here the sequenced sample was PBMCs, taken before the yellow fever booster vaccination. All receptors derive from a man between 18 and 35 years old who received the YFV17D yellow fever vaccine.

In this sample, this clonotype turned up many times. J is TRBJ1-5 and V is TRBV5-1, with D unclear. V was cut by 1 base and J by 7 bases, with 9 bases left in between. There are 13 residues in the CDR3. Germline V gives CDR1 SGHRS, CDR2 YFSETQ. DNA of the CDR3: TGCGCCAGCAGCTTGATAGGGAACCAGCCCCAGCATTTT. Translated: CASSLIGNQPQHF.

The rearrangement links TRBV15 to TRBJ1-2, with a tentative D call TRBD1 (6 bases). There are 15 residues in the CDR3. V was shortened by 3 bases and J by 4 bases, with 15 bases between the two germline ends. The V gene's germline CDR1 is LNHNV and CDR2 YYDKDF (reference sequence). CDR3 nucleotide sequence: TGTGCCACCAGCAGTGGAGGGGGGGCCCCCTATGGCTACACCTTC. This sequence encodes CATSSGGGAPYGYTF.

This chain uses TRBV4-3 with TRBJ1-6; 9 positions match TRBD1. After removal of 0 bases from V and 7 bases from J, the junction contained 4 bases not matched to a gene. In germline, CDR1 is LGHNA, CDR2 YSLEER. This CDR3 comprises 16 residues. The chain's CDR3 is CASSQEATGGNSPLHF. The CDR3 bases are TGCGCCAGCAGCCAAGAAGCGACAGGGGGGAATTCACCCCTCCACTTT.

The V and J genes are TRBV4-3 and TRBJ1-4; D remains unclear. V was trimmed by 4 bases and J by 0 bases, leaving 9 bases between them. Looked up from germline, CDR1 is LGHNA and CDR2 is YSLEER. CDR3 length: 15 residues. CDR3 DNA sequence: TGCGCCAGCAGCCCCGAACCCACAACTAATGAAAAACTGTTTTTT. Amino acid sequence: CASSPEPTTNEKLFF.

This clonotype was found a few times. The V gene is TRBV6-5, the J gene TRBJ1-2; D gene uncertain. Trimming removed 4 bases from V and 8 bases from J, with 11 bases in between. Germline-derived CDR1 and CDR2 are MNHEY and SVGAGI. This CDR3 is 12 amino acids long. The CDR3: CASSSRVFGYTF. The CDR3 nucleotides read TGTGCCAGCAGTTCTAGGGTATTCGGCTACACCTTC.

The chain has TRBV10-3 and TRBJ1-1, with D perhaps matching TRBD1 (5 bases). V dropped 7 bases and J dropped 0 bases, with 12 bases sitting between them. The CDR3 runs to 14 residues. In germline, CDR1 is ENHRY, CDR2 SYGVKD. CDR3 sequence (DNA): TGTGCCATCACCAAGACAGAGATGAACACTGAAGCTTTCTTT. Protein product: CAITKTEMNTEAFF.

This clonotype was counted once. The DNA of the CDR3 is TGTGCCAGTAGTGCACGGGGGGGGATAAACAATGAGCAGTTCTTC. Translated: CASSARGGINNEQFF. The chain carries TRBV19 and TRBJ2-1; 8 nucleotides align to TRBD2. Germline CDR1 LNHDA, CDR2 SQIVND (reference sequence). The CDR3 is 15 amino acids. With V trimmed by 5 bases and J by 5 bases, 8 bases remained unmatched. The entire variable domain, with the rest obtained from reference TRBV19 and TRBJ2-1, is as follows: DGGITQSPKYLFRKEGQNVTLSCEQNLNHDAMYWYRQDPGQGLRLIYYSQIVNDFQKGDIAEGYSVSREKKESFPLTVTSAQKNPTAFYLCASSARGGINNEQFFGPGTRLTVL.

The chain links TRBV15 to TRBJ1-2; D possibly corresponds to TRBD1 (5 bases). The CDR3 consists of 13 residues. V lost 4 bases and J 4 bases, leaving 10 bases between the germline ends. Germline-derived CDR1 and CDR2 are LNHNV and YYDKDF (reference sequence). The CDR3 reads CATSITGVYGYTF. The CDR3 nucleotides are TGTGCCACCAGCATAACAGGCGTCTATGGCTACACCTTC.

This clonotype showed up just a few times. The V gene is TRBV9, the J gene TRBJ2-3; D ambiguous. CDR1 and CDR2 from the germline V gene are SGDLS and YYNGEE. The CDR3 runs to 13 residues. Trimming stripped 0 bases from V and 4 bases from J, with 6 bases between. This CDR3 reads CASSVGAPDTQYF. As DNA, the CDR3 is TGTGCCAGCAGCGTAGGGGCCCCAGATACGCAGTATTTT.

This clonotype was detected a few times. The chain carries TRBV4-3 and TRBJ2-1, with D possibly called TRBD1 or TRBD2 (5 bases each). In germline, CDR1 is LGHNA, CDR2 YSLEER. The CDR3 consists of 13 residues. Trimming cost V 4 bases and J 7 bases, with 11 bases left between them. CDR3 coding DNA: TGCGCCAGCAGCCTGGCATGGGGGAATGAGCAGTTCTTC. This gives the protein CASSLAWGNEQFF.

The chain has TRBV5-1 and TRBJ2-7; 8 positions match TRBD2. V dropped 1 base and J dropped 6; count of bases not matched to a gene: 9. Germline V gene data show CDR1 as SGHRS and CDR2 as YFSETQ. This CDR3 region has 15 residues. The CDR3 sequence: CASSLLSGGPSEQYV. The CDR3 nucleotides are TGCGCCAGCAGCTTGCTCAGCGGGGGCCCGAGCGAGCAGTACGTC.

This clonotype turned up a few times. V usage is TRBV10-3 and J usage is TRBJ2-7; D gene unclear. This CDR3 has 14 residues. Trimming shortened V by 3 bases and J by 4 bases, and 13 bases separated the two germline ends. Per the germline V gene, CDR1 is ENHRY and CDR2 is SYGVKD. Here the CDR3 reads CAISEPPNSYEQYF. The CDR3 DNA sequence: TGTGCCATCAGTGAACCCCCAAACTCTTACGAGCAGTACTTC.

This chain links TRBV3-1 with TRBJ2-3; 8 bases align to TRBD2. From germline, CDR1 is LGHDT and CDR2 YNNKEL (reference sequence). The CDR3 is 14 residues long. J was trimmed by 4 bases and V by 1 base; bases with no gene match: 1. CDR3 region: CASSQGRGADTQYF. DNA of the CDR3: TGTGCCAGCAGCCAAGGGCGGGGGGCAGATACGCAGTATTTT.

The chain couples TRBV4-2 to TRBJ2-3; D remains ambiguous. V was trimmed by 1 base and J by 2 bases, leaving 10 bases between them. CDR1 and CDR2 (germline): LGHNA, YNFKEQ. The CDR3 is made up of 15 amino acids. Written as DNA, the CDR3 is TGTGCCAGCAGCCAAGTCCTAGGCCACACAGATACGCAGTATTTT. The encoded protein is CASSQVLGHTDTQYF.

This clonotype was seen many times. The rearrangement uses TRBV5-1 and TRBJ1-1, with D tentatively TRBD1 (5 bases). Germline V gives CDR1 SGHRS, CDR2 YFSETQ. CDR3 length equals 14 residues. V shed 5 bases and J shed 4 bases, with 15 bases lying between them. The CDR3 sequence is CASRNQGSSTEAFF. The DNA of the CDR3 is TGCGCCAGCAGGAATCAGGGTTCGAGCACTGAAGCTTTCTTT.